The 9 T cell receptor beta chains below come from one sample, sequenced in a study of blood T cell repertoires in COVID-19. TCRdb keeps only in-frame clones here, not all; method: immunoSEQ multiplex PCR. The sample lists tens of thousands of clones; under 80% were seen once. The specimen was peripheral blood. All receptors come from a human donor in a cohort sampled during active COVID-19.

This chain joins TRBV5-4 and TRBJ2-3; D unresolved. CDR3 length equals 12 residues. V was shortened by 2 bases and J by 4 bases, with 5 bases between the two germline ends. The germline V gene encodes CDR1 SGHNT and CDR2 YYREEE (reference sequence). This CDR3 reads CASSLEADTQYF. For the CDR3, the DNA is TGTGCCAGCAGCTTAGAGGCAGATACGCAGTATTTT.

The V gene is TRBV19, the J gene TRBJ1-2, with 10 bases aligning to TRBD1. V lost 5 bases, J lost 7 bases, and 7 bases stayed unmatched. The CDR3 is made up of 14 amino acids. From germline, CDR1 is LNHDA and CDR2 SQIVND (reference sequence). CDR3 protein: CASSQTGGPFGYTF. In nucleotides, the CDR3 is TGTGCCAGTAGTCAGACAGGGGGCCCCTTTGGCTACACCTTC.

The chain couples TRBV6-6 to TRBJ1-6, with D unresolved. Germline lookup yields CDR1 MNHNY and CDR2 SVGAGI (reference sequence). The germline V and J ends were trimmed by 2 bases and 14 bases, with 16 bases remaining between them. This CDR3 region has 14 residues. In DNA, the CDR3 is TGTGCCAGCAGTTACCCCGGGTATATGCGAACCCTCCACTTT. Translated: CASSYPGYMRTLHF.

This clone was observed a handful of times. CDR3 loop: CASSKLADQETQYF. The DNA of the CDR3 is TGTGCCAGCAGTAAACTAGCGGACCAAGAGACCCAGTACTTC. The rearrangement joins TRBV6-5 to TRBJ2-5; 8 bases are a match to TRBD2. The CDR3 sequence is 14 residues long. Germline lookup yields CDR1 MNHEY and CDR2 SVGAGI. V shed 5 bases and J 0 bases; nucleotides not matched to a gene: 2.

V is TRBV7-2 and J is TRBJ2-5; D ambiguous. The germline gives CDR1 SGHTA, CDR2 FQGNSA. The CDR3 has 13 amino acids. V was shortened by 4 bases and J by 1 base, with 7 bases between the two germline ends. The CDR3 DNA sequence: TGTGCCAGCAGCTCTATCGGCCAAGAGACCCAGTACTTC. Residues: CASSSIGQETQYF.

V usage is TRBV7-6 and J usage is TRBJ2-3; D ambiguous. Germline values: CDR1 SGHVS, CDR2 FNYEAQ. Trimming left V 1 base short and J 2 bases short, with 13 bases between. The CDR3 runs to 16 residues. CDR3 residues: CASSLGLAGFTDTQYF. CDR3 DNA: TGTGCCAGCAGCTTAGGATTGGCAGGATTCACAGATACGCAGTATTTT.

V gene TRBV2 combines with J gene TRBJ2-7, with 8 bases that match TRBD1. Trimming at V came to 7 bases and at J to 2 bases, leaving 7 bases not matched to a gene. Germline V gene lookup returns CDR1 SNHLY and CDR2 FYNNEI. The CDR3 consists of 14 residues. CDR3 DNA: TGTGCCAGCAACTTTCAGGACAGGGCCTACGAGCAGTACTTC. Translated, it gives CASNFQDRAYEQYF.

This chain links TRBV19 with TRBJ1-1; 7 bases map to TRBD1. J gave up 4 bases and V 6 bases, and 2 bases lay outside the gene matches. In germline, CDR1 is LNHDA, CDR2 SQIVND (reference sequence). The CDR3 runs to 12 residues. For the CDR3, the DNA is TGTGCCAGTAGCCAGGGGGGCACTGAAGCTTTCTTT. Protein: CASSQGGTEAFF.

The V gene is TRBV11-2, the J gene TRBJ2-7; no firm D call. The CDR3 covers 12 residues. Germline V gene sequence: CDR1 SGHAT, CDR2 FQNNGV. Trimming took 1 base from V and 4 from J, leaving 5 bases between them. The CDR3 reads CASSLVVYEQYF. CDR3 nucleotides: TGTGCCAGCAGCTTAGTCGTTTACGAGCAGTACTTC.